This record concerns one TCR beta chain sequence. Its antigen is unidentified. This entry is derived from a study of T cells expressing NK-cell markers. General study points: A few donors' CD3+CD56-NKG2C+ cells were dominated by the same clonotypes.

The CDR3 runs 18 residues. Germline V gene lookup returns CDR1 MNHEY and CDR2 SVGEGT. Following a re-call of the 5' RACE reads, TCRdb has one entry per CDR3 protein and lacks DNA. This repertoire includes roughly 390,000 distinct CDR3 sequences. The source is a man aged 18-69 years in good health. This rearrangement joins TRBV6-2 or TRBV6-3 to TRBJ2-2; TCRdb's D call of TRBD1 is untestable without DNA. Sequencing was done on a sample of blood T cells: a sorted CD56 or NKG2C T cell subset, CD4+ or CD8+ T cells, or bulk PBMC T cells (not recorded which). The CDR3 region is CASSYSYYRGTNTGELFF.